These T cell receptor beta chains were read from a single sample in a study of post-analysis software for immune sequencing data. In TCRdb, the PCR reads were re-called with MiXCR into one record per CDR3 protein. The table lists about 540,000 distinct CDR3 sequences, less than 40% of them singletons. The sample consisted of blood. These receptors were obtained from a girl aged 2-17 years with multiple sclerosis. Each CDR3 is given with its conserved first and last residue. A D gene is named only where the DNA matches it firmly. Size is stated for part of the rows, as once, few or many counts, or as a class when the clone is expanded.

CDR3aa: CSARQQGGNQPQHF
CDR3nt: TGCAGTGCTAGACAACAGGGCGGCAATCAGCCCCAGCATTTT
d_gene: -
abundance: -
v_gene: TRBV20-1
j_gene: TRBJ1-5

CDR3aa: CATSRDIRDTEAFF
CDR3nt: TGTGCCACCAGCAGAGATATCCGGGACACTGAAGCTTTCTTT
d_gene: -
abundance: -
v_gene: TRBV15
j_gene: TRBJ1-1

CDR3aa: CASSQGNGGGAVNTQYF
CDR3nt: TGTGCCAGCAGCCAAGGAAATGGCGGGGGGGCGGTGAATACGCAGTATTTT
d_gene: TRBD2
abundance: -
v_gene: TRBV4-2
j_gene: TRBJ2-3

CDR3aa: CASSFGGGFGYTF
CDR3nt: TGCGCCAGCAGCTTCGGAGGGGGGTTCGGCTACACCTTC
d_gene: -
abundance: -
v_gene: TRBV5-1
j_gene: TRBJ1-2

CDR3aa: CSAVSGDRREQYF
CDR3nt: TGCAGTGCTGTATCGGGTGATCGGAGGGAGCAGTACTTC
d_gene: -
abundance: few
v_gene: TRBV20-1
j_gene: TRBJ2-7

CDR3aa: CSARGTGEDSPLHF
CDR3nt: TGCAGTGCTAGAGGGACAGGGGAAGATTCACCCCTCCACTTT
d_gene: TRBD1
abundance: few
v_gene: TRBV20-1
j_gene: TRBJ1-6

CDR3aa: CASSPPGLAVGETQYF
CDR3nt: TGTGCCAGCTCACCACCGGGACTAGCGGTGGGAGAGACCCAGTACTTC
d_gene: TRBD2
abundance: -
v_gene: TRBV18
j_gene: TRBJ2-5

CDR3aa: CSASIAAAGETQYF
CDR3nt: TGCAGTGCGAGCATAGCTGCCGCTGGGGAGACCCAGTACTTC
d_gene: -
abundance: many
v_gene: TRBV20-1
j_gene: TRBJ2-5

CDR3aa: CASSLAGTAADTQYF
CDR3nt: TGCGCCAGCAGCTTGGCCGGGACGGCGGCCGATACGCAGTATTTT
d_gene: -
abundance: few
v_gene: TRBV5-1
j_gene: TRBJ2-3

CDR3aa: CASSQERGGNNEQFF
CDR3nt: TGTGCCAGCAGTCAAGAGCGGGGGGGCAACAATGAGCAGTTCTTC
d_gene: TRBD2
abundance: -
v_gene: TRBV2
j_gene: TRBJ2-1

CDR3aa: CASSYTSGENNEQYF
CDR3nt: TGTGCCAGCAGCTATACTAGCGGGGAGAACAATGAGCAGTACTTC
d_gene: TRBD2
abundance: -
v_gene: TRBV9
j_gene: TRBJ2-7

CDR3aa: CASSLTVKTEAFF
CDR3nt: TGTGCCAGCAGTCTGACAGTTAAAACTGAAGCTTTCTTT
d_gene: -
abundance: -
v_gene: TRBV28
j_gene: TRBJ1-1

CDR3aa: CASTREGDSYNEQFF
CDR3nt: TGCGCCAGCACCCGGGAGGGCGACTCCTACAATGAGCAGTTCTTC
d_gene: TRBD2
abundance: many
v_gene: TRBV5-1
j_gene: TRBJ2-1

CDR3aa: CASSERPTGELFF
CDR3nt: TGTGCCAGCAGTGAGAGACCTACCGGGGAGCTGTTTTTT
d_gene: -
abundance: -
v_gene: TRBV2
j_gene: TRBJ2-2

CDR3aa: CASSLGGTKNIQYF
CDR3nt: TGCGCCAGCAGCCTCGGGGGCACCAAAAACATTCAGTACTTC
d_gene: -
abundance: many
v_gene: TRBV5-1
j_gene: TRBJ2-4

CDR3aa: CASSRGPGTGEETQYF
CDR3nt: TGTGCCAGCAGCCGAGGGCCCGGGACAGGGGAAGAGACCCAGTACTTC
d_gene: TRBD1
abundance: few
v_gene: TRBV7-2
j_gene: TRBJ2-5